This T cell receptor beta chain was found in a study of CD8+CD57+ T cells in acquired aplastic anemia. Background on the study: 3 to 4 ug was the average amount of DNA from sorted CD4+ and CD8+ cells. Average CD4+ read depth in healthy donors was about 9.8 million reads. Study observations and caveats: Around 30 was the count of CD8+ CDR3 sequences that patients shared with controls.

The TCR beta profiling, which covered VDJ combination and CDR3 sequence, was carried out using genomic DNA as the template. Each CDR3 protein gets one entry after TCRdb re-called the reads with MiXCR. This sample has around 64,000 distinct CDR3 sequences, with over 45% found just once. This clonotype was observed a single time. Antigen unknown. CDR1 is DFQATT, CDR2 SNEGSKA, per germline (reference sequence). V gave up 2 bases and J gave up 5 bases; unmatched junction bases: 9. The CDR3 sequence is 15 residues long. The genes are TRBV20-1 and TRBJ1-5, with 7 bases lining up with TRBD1. Material: sorted CD4+, CD8+, or CD8+CD57+ T cells (not recorded which) from PBMCs. This TCR derives from a human donor in good health, serving as a control. This chain's CDR3 is CSARPPDRSYQPQHF. The CDR3 nucleotides read TGCAGTGCTAGACCCCCGGACAGGAGCTATCAGCCCCAGCATTTT.